The 19 T cell receptor beta chains listed next were all sequenced from one sample in a study of identical twins (TCRdb year 2016). The library was produced with 5' RACE. Sequenced on an Illumina HiSeq 2000. TCRdb applied fastp at Q25 and MiXCR to the public reads, then kept only in-frame beta chains. Here each entry gathers all rows of one CDR3 protein and keeps the most common genes and DNA. This sample has around 510,000 distinct CDR3 sequences in its table, and approximately 14% of those were observed once. The biggest ten clones account for 0.8% to 1% of the sample. The same data also went into a second study, on yellow fever vaccine responses in identical twins.

Sequenced input: CD4+ T cells sorted from blood. The origin of the receptors is a woman between 18 and 29 years old in good health.

The V and J genes are TRBV7-9 and TRBJ2-3; D remains unclear. Trimming left V 0 bases short and J 2 bases short, with 12 bases between. Germline CDR1 and CDR2: SEHNR and FQNEAQ (reference sequence). This CDR3 has 16 residues. CDR3 loop: CASSLARNTFTDTQYF. DNA of the CDR3: TGTGCCAGCAGCTTAGCCAGGAACACCTTCACAGATACGCAGTATTTT.

This clonotype was picked up many times. This chain connects TRBV11-1 to TRBJ2-3; no clear D. The V and J ends lost 4 bases and 0 bases respectively, with 11 bases between them. In germline, CDR1 is SGHAT, CDR2 FQDESV (reference sequence). This CDR3 has 15 amino acids. The CDR3 here is CASSYGPSSTDTQYF. DNA for the CDR3: TGTGCCAGCAGCTACGGCCCTTCTAGCACAGATACGCAGTATTTT.

This clonotype was counted ten times or more. CDR3 residues: CASSPAGGSTDTQYF. CDR3 sequence (DNA): TGTGCCAGCAGCCCAGCCGGGGGGAGCACAGATACGCAGTATTTT. The chain is built from TRBV4-2 and TRBJ2-3, with TRBD2 matching 7 bases. Losses at the gene ends were 4 bases for V and 0 bases for J; bases not matched to a gene: 4. The germline gives CDR1 LGHNA, CDR2 YNFKEQ. The CDR3 runs to 15 residues.

The V gene is TRBV9, the J gene TRBJ2-3; TRBD1 matches at 7 bases. The J segment lost 1 base and the V segment lost 3 bases, leaving 8 bases of the junction unmatched. Germline lookup yields CDR1 SGDLS and CDR2 YYNGEE. This CDR3 contains 16 residues. The CDR3 spells CASSAEGALRTDTQYF. The CDR3 DNA reads as TGTGCCAGCAGCGCAGAGGGGGCTTTGCGCACAGATACGCAGTATTTT.

The rearrangement links TRBV7-3 to TRBJ1-5; D remains ambiguous. CDR3 length equals 13 residues. V lost 5 bases and J lost 6, with 11 bases in between. Per the germline V gene, CDR1 is SGHTA and CDR2 is FQGTGA. This CDR3 is CASSPKAGQPQHF. The DNA for the CDR3 is TGTGCCAGCAGCCCCAAGGCAGGTCAGCCCCAGCATTTT.

This clonotype was counted at least ten times. V is TRBV25-1 and J is TRBJ2-7; TRBD2 agrees at 7 bases. J gave up 4 bases and V 6 bases, and 15 bases lay outside the gene matches. Germline assignment: CDR1 MGHDK and CDR2 SYGVNS. The CDR3 extends over 16 amino acids. CDR3: CASSLPEGLGGYEQYF. CDR3 bases: TGTGCCAGCAGCCTACCGGAGGGGCTGGGAGGGTACGAGCAGTACTTC.

The rearrangement joins TRBV12-3 or TRBV12-4 to TRBJ2-1; D is possibly TRBD2 (5 bases). This CDR3 contains 17 residues. Trimming took off 2 bases at V and 8 bases at J, with 22 bases between the two ends. The CDR3: CASSLHNGMPWEDEQFF. CDR3 DNA: TGTGCCAGCAGTTTACATAACGGGATGCCTTGGGAAGATGAGCAGTTCTTC.

The rearrangement uses TRBV7-6 and TRBJ2-1; 9 bases fit TRBD2. Germline CDR1 is SGHVS and CDR2 is FNYEAQ. The CDR3 runs to 15 residues. After removal of 2 bases from V and 4 bases from J, the junction contained 3 bases not matched to a gene. CDR3 region: CASSLPSGVYNEQFF. The CDR3 DNA is TGTGCCAGCAGCTTACCTAGCGGGGTATACAATGAGCAGTTCTTC. Full variable domain (outside the CDR3, taken from reference TRBV7-6 and TRBJ2-1): GAGVSQSPRYKVTKRGQDVALRCDPISGHVSLYWYRQALGQGPEFLTYFNYEAQQDKSGLPNDRFSAERPEGSISTLTIQRTEQRDSAMYRCASSLPSGVYNEQFFGPGTRLTVL.

This clonotype was detected only a few times. The chain carries TRBV6-5 and TRBJ2-5; D unresolved. Per the germline V gene, CDR1 is MNHEY and CDR2 is SVGAGI. The ends were cut back, 6 bases at V and 5 bases at J, with 7 bases in the middle. The CDR3 sequence is 11 residues long. CDR3 residues: CASRSRETQYF. The CDR3 nucleotides read TGTGCCAGCAGGAGCAGGGAGACCCAGTACTTC.

V is TRBV20-1 and J is TRBJ1-5; D unclear. V was clipped by 3 bases and J by 4 bases, with 19 bases between them. Germline-derived CDR1 and CDR2 are DFQATT and SNEGSKA (reference sequence). This CDR3 has 16 residues. The CDR3 sequence: CSASSGSSALNQPQHF. The CDR3 DNA reads TGCAGTGCTAGTTCTGGTAGCAGCGCTCTAAATCAGCCCCAGCATTTT.

The J gene is TRBJ2-7, the V gene TRBV7-3; no clear D. V gave up 6 bases and J gave up 3 bases, with 9 bases separating them. The CDR3 is made up of 12 amino acids. From germline, CDR1 is SGHTA and CDR2 FQGTGA. The CDR3 DNA reads TGTGCCAGCAGTTCGCCGGGCTACGAGCAGTACTTC. Translating gives CASSSPGYEQYF.

This clonotype was counted between two and nine times. The chain couples TRBV28 to TRBJ2-7; either TRBD1 or TRBD2 may supply D (5 bases each). V lost 3 bases and J 7 bases, leaving 19 bases between the germline ends. This CDR3 spans 15 amino acids. From germline, CDR1 is MDHEN and CDR2 SYDVKM. DNA of the CDR3: TGTGCCAGCAGTTTCCTGACAGCCCTGACGGGGGAGCAGTACTTC. Translated: CASSFLTALTGEQYF.

This clonotype has at least ten counts. This rearrangement joins TRBV20-1 to TRBJ2-5; D may be TRBD1 or TRBD2 (5 bases each). Germline V gene data show CDR1 as DFQATT and CDR2 as SNEGSKA (reference sequence). The CDR3 sequence is 14 residues long. Trimming left V 7 bases short and J 2 bases short, with 17 bases between. The chain's CDR3 is CSGSWRAGQETQYF. The CDR3 DNA reads TGCAGTGGGTCTTGGCGGGCAGGGCAAGAGACCCAGTACTTC.

The chain employs TRBV20-1 and TRBJ2-7; 7 nucleotides agree with TRBD2. Germline CDR1 reads DFQATT; CDR2 reads SNEGSKA (reference sequence). Unmatched junction bases numbered 11, after V lost 6 bases and J lost 3 bases. CDR3 size: 14 residues. As DNA, the CDR3 is TGCAGTGCGCCAACATCTCTAGCGGTCTACGAGCAGTACTTC. This sequence encodes CSAPTSLAVYEQYF.

V usage is TRBV11-2 and J usage is TRBJ2-2; TRBD2 matches 13 bases. This CDR3 has 18 amino acids. J gave up 2 bases and V 11 bases, and 14 bases lay outside the gene matches. Germline V gives CDR1 SGHAT, CDR2 FQNNGV. The CDR3 protein is CACCPQGLAGINTGELFF. The CDR3 DNA reads as TGTGCCTGCTGTCCCCAGGGACTAGCGGGGATAAACACCGGGGAGCTGTTTTTT. Complete variable domain (other parts from reference TRBV11-2 and TRBJ2-2): EAGVAQSPRYKIIEKRQSVAFWCNPISGHATLYWYQQILGQGPKLLIQFQNNGVVDDSQLPKDRFSAERLKGVDSTLKIQPAKLEDSAVYLCACCPQGLAGINTGELFFGEGSRLTVL.

This clonotype was observed a few times. This chain connects TRBV12-3 or TRBV12-4 to TRBJ1-1; 9 bases agree with TRBD1. This CDR3 has 13 amino acids. Trimming removed 7 bases from V and 5 bases from J; junction bases left unmatched: 5. The CDR3 here is CASNDRGGTEAFF. In DNA form, the CDR3 reads TGTGCCAGCAACGACAGGGGGGGGACTGAAGCTTTCTTT.

This clonotype was seen only a few times. V usage is TRBV15 and J usage is TRBJ2-5, with 8 bases lining up with TRBD1. The germline CDR1 and CDR2 sequences are LNHNV and YYDKDF (reference sequence). CDR3 length: 17 amino acids. J was trimmed by 4 bases and V by 5 bases; bases with no gene match: 15. CDR3 nucleotide sequence: TGTGCCACCAGCGCCCAGAGGGGTGGGGGACAGGCAGAGACCCAGTACTTC. It codes for CATSAQRGGGQAETQYF.

V and J are TRBV29-1 and TRBJ2-5; tentative D call: TRBD2 (5 bases). Germline V gene data show CDR1 as SQVTM and CDR2 as ANQGSEA. The CDR3 contains 12 residues. V lost 1 base to trimming and J lost 4 bases, with 7 bases between them. CDR3 coding DNA: TGCAGCGTTGAAGTCGGGGTAGAGACCCAGTACTTC. This codes for CSVEVGVETQYF.

V gene TRBV20-1 combines with J gene TRBJ2-7, with D uncertain. Trimming took off 3 bases at V and 4 bases at J, with 10 bases between the two ends. Germline CDR1 is DFQATT and CDR2 is SNEGSKA (reference sequence). The CDR3 runs to 12 residues. The CDR3 coding sequence is TGCAGTGCTAGTCCGGCAGTTTACGAGCAGTACTTC. It specifies CSASPAVYEQYF.